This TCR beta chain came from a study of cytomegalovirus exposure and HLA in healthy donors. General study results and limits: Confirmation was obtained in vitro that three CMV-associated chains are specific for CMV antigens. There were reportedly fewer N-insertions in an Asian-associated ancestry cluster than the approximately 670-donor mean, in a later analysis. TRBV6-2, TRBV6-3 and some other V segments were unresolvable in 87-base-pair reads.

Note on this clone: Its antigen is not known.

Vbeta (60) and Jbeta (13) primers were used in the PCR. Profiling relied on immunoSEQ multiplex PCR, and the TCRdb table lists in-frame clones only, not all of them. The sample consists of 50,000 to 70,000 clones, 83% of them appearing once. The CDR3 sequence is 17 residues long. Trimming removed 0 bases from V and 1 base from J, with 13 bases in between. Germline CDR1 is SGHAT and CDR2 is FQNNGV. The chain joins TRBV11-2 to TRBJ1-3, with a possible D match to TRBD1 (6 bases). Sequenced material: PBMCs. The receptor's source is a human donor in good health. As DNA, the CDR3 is TGTGCCAGCAGCTTAGAGCAGGGGCTTATTTCTGGAAACACCATATATTTT. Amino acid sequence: CASSLEQGLISGNTIYF.